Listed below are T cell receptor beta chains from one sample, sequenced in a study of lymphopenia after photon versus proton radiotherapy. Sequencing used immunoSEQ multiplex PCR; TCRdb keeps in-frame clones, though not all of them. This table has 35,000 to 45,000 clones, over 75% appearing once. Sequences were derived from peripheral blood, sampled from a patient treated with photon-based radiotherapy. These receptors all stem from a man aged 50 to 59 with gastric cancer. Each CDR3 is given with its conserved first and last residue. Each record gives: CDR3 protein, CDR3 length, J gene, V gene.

CASSAPGRTTGELFF 15 TRBJ2-2 TRBV10-2
CASSSPMGGSYTF 13 TRBJ1-2 TRBV11-2
CASRPGLAGSYNEQFF 16 TRBJ2-1 TRBV6-6
CASSSGQSTNEKLFF 15 TRBJ1-4 TRBV7-2
CAWTLRRSESPLHF 14 TRBJ1-6 TRBV30
CASSDWASGDSNEQFF 16 TRBJ2-1 TRBV6-4
CASSARSYSGRSYNEQFF 18 TRBJ2-1 TRBV6-4
CASSLAGRKNTGELFF 16 TRBJ2-2 TRBV11-2
CASSFSGSSYNEQFF 15 TRBJ2-1 TRBV7-2
CASRWEAYEQYF 12 TRBJ2-7 TRBV2
CASSSSHDTQYF 12 TRBJ2-3 TRBV7-2
CASSDRDSSYEQYF 14 TRBJ2-7 TRBV19
CASSFRDRGQDTQYF 15 TRBJ2-3 TRBV5-6
CASSETGGGTEAFF 14 TRBJ1-1 TRBV6-1
CASSLRGQETQYF 13 TRBJ2-5 TRBV5-4
CASSPGQGAGNTIYF 15 TRBJ1-3 TRBV7-9
CASSLGQGFYNSPLHF 16 TRBJ1-6 TRBV7-9
CASSLTGQSGYTF 13 TRBJ1-2 TRBV14
CASSLGGQGLKLFF 14 TRBJ1-4 TRBV11-2
CASSMEQGVGGELFF 15 TRBJ2-2 TRBV2
CASSAGARVGYTF 13 TRBJ1-2 TRBV25-1
CASSLGREFNEQFF 14 TRBJ2-1 TRBV11-2
CASSQEGQGNYGYTF 15 TRBJ1-2 TRBV5-4
CASGLAAHEQFF 12 TRBJ2-1 TRBV14
CASSEVRVGQPQHF 14 TRBJ1-5 TRBV2
CASSLRQNYGYTF 13 TRBJ1-2 TRBV27
CASSSGTADYEQYF 14 TRBJ2-7 TRBV5-1
CASRAGTGDTGELFF 15 TRBJ2-2 TRBV5-4
CAWSPGVNTIYF 12 TRBJ1-3 TRBV30
CASSMRSSNQPQHF 14 TRBJ1-5 TRBV19
CASSPTGPDGYTF 13 TRBJ1-2 TRBV18
CASSPLRSGDNEQFF 15 TRBJ2-1 TRBV2
CASSLGQYNEQFF 13 TRBJ2-1 TRBV7-9
CASSPRQGVDEQFF 14 TRBJ2-1 TRBV18
CASSLRDKNNEQFF 14 TRBJ2-1 TRBV11-3
CASSQGITGGTEAFF 15 TRBJ1-1 TRBV4-2
CASSLAPRTDSYEQYF 16 TRBJ2-7 TRBV28
CASSPVAGVDEQFF 14 TRBJ2-1 TRBV7-3
CASSLLRDHAYEQYF 15 TRBJ2-7 TRBV11-2
CASSEAGGLPNTEAFF 16 TRBJ1-1 TRBV25-1